Shown below are 8 T cell receptor beta chains from a single sample sequenced in a study of T cell responses to AZD1222 COVID-19 vaccine (dated by TCRdb to about 2021). Libraries were constructed by the immunoSEQ multiplex PCR assay. Here the immuneACCESS table is served through TCRdb, limited to in-frame sequences with V and J called. Missing clones are a known gap in these copies; in checked studies unresolved V genes cover under half, and the rest lacks a known reason. Here the sample has 130,000 to 150,000 clones; about 91% occur a single time. The ten largest clones represent approximately 1.5% of the sample. The time point label here, explained by the study, means: baseline before first vaccination. The input for sequencing was peripheral blood, taken on day 0 of AZD1222 vaccination. The receptor set was obtained from an adult in good health.

The V call is TRBV24-1, the J call TRBJ1-1, with D possibly TRBD1 on 6 matching bases. The CDR3 contains 12 residues. Germline loops: CDR1 KGHDR, CDR2 SFDVKD. Trimming took off 3 bases at V and 5 bases at J, with 6 bases between the two ends. The DNA of the CDR3 is TGTGCCACCAGTGATCAGGGGACTGAAGCTTTCTTT. This encodes CATSDQGTEAFF.

V is TRBV21-1 and J is TRBJ2-2. TRBV21-1 is a pseudogene. The CDR3 is 19 amino acids. The CDR3 loop is CASSKVEVYLSPNTGELFF. DNA of the CDR3: TGTGCCAGCAGCAAAGTGGAAGTCTACCTTTCACCGAACACCGGGGAGCTGTTTTTT.

The rearrangement joins TRBV12-3 or TRBV12-4 to TRBJ1-5; no definite D call. V lost 10 bases, J lost 3 bases, and 13 bases lay in between. The CDR3 consists of 13 residues. CDR3 DNA sequence: TGTGCCACCAGAGTGGGATTCAATCAGCCCCAGCATTTT. It encodes CATRVGFNQPQHF.

The chain recombines TRBV18 with TRBJ2-5; the match to TRBD1 covers 8 bases. Germline loops: CDR1 KGHSH, CDR2 LQKENI. This CDR3 is 14 amino acids long. After removal of 4 bases from V and 5 bases from J, the junction contained 6 bases not matched to a gene. The CDR3 loop is CASSQQGAPETQYF. CDR3 in DNA: TGTGCCAGCTCACAGCAGGGGGCGCCCGAGACCCAGTACTTC.

V gene TRBV6-5 combines with J gene TRBJ2-7; D is possibly TRBD2 (6 bases). V was trimmed by 2 bases and J by 3 bases, leaving 14 bases between them. Germline V gives CDR1 MNHEY, CDR2 SVGAGI. The CDR3 totals 15 residues. The CDR3 coding sequence is TGTGCCAGCAGTTACATGTCCGGGGGTGGCTACGAGCAGTACTTC. Encoded protein: CASSYMSGGGYEQYF.

The chain carries TRBV6-5 and TRBJ2-5, with 8 bases lining up with TRBD2. With V trimmed by 5 bases and J by 4 bases, 6 bases remained unmatched. The CDR3 contains 14 residues. CDR1 is MNHEY, CDR2 SVGAGI, per germline. The CDR3 DNA reads as TGTGCCAGCAGTCTTAGCGGGGTGGGAGAGACCCAGTACTTC. Amino acids: CASSLSGVGETQYF.

This chain links TRBV5-1 with TRBJ2-1; 10 bases agree with TRBD2. Germline CDR1 reads SGHRS; CDR2 reads YFSETQ. V dropped 5 bases and J dropped 6; count of bases not matched to a gene: 5. The CDR3 runs to 14 residues. The CDR3 DNA sequence: TGCGCCAGCAGGTGGGCTAGCGGGAGCAATGAGCAGTTCTTC. Its translation is CASRWASGSNEQFF.

The CDR3 is CASSRLRDREEQHGYTF. CDR3 nucleotides: TGTGCCAGTAGTCGTCTCCGGGACAGGGAGGAGCAGCATGGCTACACCTTC. V and J are TRBV19 and TRBJ1-2; TRBD1 aligns across 9 bases. Germline values: CDR1 LNHDA, CDR2 SQIVND (reference sequence). The CDR3 is 17 residues long. J was trimmed by 6 bases and V by 5 bases; bases with no gene match: 16.